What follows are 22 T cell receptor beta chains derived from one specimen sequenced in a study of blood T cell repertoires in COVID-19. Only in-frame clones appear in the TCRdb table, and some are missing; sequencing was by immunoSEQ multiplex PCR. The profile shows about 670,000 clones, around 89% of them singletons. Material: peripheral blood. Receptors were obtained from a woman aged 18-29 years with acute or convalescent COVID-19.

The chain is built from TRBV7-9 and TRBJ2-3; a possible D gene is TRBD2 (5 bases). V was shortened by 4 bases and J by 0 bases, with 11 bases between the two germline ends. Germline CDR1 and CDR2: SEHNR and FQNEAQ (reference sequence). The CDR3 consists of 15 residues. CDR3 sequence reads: CASSWRRTSTDTQYF. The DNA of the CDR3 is TGTGCCAGCAGCTGGCGACGGACTAGCACAGATACGCAGTATTTT.

The CDR3 nucleotides read TGTGCCACCGCGGGGGCGGGGGGCTACACCTTC. Protein product: CATAGAGGYTF. The V call is TRBV15, the J call TRBJ1-2; a possible D gene is TRBD1 (6 bases). CDR1 LNHNV and CDR2 YYDKDF come from the germline V gene (reference sequence). V gave up 8 bases and J gave up 8 bases, with 12 bases separating them. This CDR3 spans 11 amino acids. Full variable domain (outside the CDR3, taken from reference TRBV15 and TRBJ1-2): DAMVIQNPRYQVTQFGKPVTLSCSQTLNHNVMYWYQQKSSQAPKLLFHYYDKDFNNEADTPDNFQSRRPNTSFCFLDIRSPGLGDTAMYLCATAGAGGYTFGSGTRLTVV.

The CDR3 sequence: CASSQEGQGPYFEQFF. DNA of the CDR3: TGCGCCAGCAGCCAAGAAGGACAGGGCCCGTATTTTGAGCAGTTCTTC. The chain uses TRBV4-3 and TRBJ2-1, with TRBD1 matching over 8 bases. This CDR3 contains 16 residues. CDR1 is LGHNA, CDR2 YSLEER, per germline. The J segment lost 9 bases and the V segment lost 0 bases, leaving 10 bases of the junction unmatched.

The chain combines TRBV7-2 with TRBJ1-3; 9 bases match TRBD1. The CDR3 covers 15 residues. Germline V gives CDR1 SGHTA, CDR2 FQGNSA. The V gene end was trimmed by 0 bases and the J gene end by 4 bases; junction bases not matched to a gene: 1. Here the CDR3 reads CASSLAGTGGNTIYF. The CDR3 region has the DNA TGTGCCAGCAGCTTAGCTGGGACAGGGGGAAACACCATATATTTT. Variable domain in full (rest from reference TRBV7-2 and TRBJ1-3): GAGVSQSPSNKVTEKGKDVELRCDPISGHTALYWYRQSLGQGLEFLIYFQGNSAPDKSGLPSDRFSAERTGGSVSTLTIQRTQQEDSAVYLCASSLAGTGGNTIYFGEGSWLTVV.

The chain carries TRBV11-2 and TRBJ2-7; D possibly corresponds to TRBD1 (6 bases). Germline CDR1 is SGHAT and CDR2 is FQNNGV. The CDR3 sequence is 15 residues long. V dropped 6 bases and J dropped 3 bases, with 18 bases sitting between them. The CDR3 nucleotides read TGTGCCAGCAGTTCAGGGGTCCAGGGTAGCTACGAGCAGTACTTC. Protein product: CASSSGVQGSYEQYF.

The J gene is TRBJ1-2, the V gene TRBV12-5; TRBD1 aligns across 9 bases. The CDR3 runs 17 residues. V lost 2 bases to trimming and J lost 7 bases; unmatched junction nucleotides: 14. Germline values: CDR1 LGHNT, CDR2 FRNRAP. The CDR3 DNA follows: TGTGCTAGTGGTTTGCCCTGGACAGGGGCCGTGGGGGGTGGCTACACCTTC. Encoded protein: CASGLPWTGAVGGGYTF.

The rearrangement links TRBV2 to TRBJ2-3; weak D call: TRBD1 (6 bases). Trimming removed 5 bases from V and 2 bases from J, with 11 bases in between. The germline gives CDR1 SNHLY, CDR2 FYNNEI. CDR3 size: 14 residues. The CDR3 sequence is CASSPRTVTDTQYF. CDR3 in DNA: TGTGCCAGCAGTCCCAGGACAGTCACAGATACGCAGTATTTT.

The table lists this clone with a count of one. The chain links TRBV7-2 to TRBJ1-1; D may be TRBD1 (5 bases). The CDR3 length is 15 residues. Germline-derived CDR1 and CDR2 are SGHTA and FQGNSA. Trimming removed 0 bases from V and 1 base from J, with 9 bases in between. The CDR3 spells CASSLAARENTEAFF. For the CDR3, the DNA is TGTGCCAGCAGCTTAGCGGCCAGGGAGAACACTGAAGCTTTCTTT.

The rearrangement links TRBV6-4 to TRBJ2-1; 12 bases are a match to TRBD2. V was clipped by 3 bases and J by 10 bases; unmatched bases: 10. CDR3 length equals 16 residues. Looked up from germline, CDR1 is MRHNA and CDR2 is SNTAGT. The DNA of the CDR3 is TGTGCCAGCAGTGAATCCCGACTAGCGGGGGCATTGGAGCAGTTCTTC. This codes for CASSESRLAGALEQFF.

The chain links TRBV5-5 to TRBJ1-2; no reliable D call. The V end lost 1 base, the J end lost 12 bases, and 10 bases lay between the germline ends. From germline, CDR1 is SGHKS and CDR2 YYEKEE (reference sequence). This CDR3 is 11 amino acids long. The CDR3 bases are TGTGCCAGCAGCTTGTACGGAGGTGACACCTTC. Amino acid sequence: CASSLYGGDTF.

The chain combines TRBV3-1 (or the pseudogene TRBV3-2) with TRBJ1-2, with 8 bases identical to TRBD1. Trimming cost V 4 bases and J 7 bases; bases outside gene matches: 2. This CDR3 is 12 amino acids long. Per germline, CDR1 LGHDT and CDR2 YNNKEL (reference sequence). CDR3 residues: CASSRTGFGYTF. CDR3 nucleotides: TGTGCCAGCAGCCGGACAGGGTTTGGCTACACCTTC.

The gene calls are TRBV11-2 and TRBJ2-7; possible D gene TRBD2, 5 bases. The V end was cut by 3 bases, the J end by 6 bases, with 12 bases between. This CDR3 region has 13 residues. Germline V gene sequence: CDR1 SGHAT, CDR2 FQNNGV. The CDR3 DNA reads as TGTGCCAGCAGCTTTGAGGGCGTTGGCGAGCAGTACTTC. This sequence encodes CASSFEGVGEQYF.

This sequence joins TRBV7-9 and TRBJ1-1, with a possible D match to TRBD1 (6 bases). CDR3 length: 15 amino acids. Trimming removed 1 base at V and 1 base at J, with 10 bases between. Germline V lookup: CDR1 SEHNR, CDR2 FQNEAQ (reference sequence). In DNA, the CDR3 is TGTGCCAGCAGCTTAGGGGGGCCGGCGAACACTGAAGCTTTCTTT. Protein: CASSLGGPANTEAFF.

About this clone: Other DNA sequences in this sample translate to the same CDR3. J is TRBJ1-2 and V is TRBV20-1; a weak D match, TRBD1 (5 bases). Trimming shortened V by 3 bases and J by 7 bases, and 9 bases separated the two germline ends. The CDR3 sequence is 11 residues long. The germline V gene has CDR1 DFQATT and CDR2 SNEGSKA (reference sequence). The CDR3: CSASPGGGYTF. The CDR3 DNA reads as TGCAGTGCTAGTCCGGGGGGTGGCTACACCTTC.

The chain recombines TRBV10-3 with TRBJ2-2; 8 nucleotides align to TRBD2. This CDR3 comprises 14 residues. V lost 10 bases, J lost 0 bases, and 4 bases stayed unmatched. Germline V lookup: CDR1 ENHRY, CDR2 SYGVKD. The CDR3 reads CATSLAANTGELFF. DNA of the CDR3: TGTGCCACGTCACTAGCGGCGAACACCGGGGAGCTGTTTTTT.

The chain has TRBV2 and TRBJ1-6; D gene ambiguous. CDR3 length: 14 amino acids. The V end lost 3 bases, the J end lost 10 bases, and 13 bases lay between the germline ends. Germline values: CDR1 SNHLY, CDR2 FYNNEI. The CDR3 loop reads CASSDRREGSPLHF. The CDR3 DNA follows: TGTGCCAGCAGTGACCGCCGGGAGGGCTCACCCCTCCACTTT.

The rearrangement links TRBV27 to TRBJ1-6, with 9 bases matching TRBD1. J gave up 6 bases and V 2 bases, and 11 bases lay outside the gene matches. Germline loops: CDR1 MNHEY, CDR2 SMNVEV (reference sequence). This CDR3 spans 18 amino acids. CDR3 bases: TGTGCCAGCAGTTTAGGATGGGGACAGGGAGCGGGTAATTCACCCCTCCACTTT. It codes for CASSLGWGQGAGNSPLHF.

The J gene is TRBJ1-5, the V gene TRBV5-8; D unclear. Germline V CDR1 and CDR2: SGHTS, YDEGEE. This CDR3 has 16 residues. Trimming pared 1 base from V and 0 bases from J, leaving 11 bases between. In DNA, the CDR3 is TGTGCCAGCAGCTTGCTGCTGGGAGGTAGCAATCAGCCCCAGCATTTT. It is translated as CASSLLLGGSNQPQHF.

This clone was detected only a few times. CDR3 protein: CASSQDSYYGYTF. CDR3 coding DNA: TGTGCCAGCTCTCAGGACAGCTACTATGGCTACACCTTC. The V call is TRBV18, the J call TRBJ1-2; D possibly corresponds to TRBD1 (6 bases). Germline CDR1 KGHSH, CDR2 LQKENI. CDR3 size: 13 residues. Between the trimmed V and J ends, which lost 6 bases and 3 bases, there was a span of 11 bases.

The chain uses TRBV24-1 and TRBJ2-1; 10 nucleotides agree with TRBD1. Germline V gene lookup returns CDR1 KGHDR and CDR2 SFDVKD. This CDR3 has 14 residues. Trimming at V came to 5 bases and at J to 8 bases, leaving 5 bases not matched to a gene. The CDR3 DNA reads TGTGCCACCAGTGCCCGGGACAGGGGCCATGAGCAGTTCTTC. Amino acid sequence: CATSARDRGHEQFF.

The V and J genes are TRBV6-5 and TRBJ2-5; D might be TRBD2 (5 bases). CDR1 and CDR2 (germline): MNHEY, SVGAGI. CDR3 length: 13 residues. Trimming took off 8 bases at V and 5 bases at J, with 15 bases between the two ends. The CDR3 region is CASHRKSGETQYF. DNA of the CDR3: TGTGCCAGCCATCGGAAATCGGGGGAGACCCAGTACTTC.

CDR3 amino acids: CASSLRQGSTDTQYF. The DNA for the CDR3 is TGTGCCAGCAGCTTGAGACAGGGGAGCACAGATACGCAGTATTTT. The chain uses TRBV5-6 and TRBJ2-3; TRBD1 matches at 8 bases. CDR1 is SGHDT and CDR2 is YYEEEE in the germline V gene. V gave up 1 base and J gave up 0 bases; unmatched junction bases: 1. The CDR3 length is 15 residues.